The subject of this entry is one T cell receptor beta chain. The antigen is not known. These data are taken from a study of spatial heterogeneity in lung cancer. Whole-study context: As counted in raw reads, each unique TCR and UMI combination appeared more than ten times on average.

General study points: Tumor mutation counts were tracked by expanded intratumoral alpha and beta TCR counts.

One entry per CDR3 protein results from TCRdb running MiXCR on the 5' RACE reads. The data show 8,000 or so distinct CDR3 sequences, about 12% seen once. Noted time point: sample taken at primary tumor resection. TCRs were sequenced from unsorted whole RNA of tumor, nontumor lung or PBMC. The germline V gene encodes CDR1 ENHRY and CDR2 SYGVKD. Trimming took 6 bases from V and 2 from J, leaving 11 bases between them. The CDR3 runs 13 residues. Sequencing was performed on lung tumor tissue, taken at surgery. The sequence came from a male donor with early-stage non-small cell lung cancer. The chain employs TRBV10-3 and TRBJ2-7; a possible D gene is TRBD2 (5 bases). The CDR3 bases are TGTGCCATCAGACGGGATCGTGCCTACGAGCAGTACTTC. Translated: CAIRRDRAYEQYF.